Listed here are 29 T cell receptor beta chains from one sample, sequenced in a study of CD8+ T cells in alopecia areata. Extraction of RNA preceded its reverse transcription into cDNA, which served as the sequencing template. Some clones are missing from TCRdb's copy, which holds only in-frame ones; the method was immunoSEQ multiplex PCR. The sample yields around 190,000 clones, under 80% seen once. Regarding treatment: oral pan-JAK inhibitor, 5-10 mg twice daily. The starting material was CD4+ T cells sorted from blood, obtained around week 49, from a patient treated with tofacitinib. Source of these receptors: a human donor with alopecia areata.

V and J are TRBV29-1 and TRBJ1-1; D is unresolved. The CDR3 covers 13 residues. Trimming stripped 3 bases from V and 4 bases from J, with 12 bases between. Germline loops: CDR1 SQVTM, CDR2 ANQGSEA. This CDR3 is CSVDWVISTEAFF. As DNA, the CDR3 is TGCAGCGTTGACTGGGTAATAAGCACTGAAGCTTTCTTT. Full variable domain (rest looked up from reference TRBV29-1 and TRBJ1-1): SAVISQKPSRDICQRGTSLTIQCQVDSQVTMMFWYRQQPGQSLTLIATANQGSEATYESGFVIDKFPISRPNLTFSTLTVSNMSPEDSSIYLCSVDWVISTEAFFGQGTRLTVV.

This clone was observed a few times. This chain links TRBV7-2 with TRBJ2-7, with D uncertain. CDR1 SGHTA and CDR2 FQGNSA come from the germline V gene. The CDR3 spans 12 residues. Trimming left V 1 base short and J 12 bases short, with 13 bases between. In DNA form, the CDR3 reads TGTGCCAGCAGCTTAGTTGGTTCGCCCCCGTACTTC. Amino acids: CASSLVGSPPYF.

This clone has only a few counts. The gene calls are TRBV7-2 and TRBJ2-3; tentatively, D is TRBD2 (6 bases). The CDR3 runs to 15 residues. Germline CDR1 and CDR2: SGHTA and FQGNSA. V dropped 4 bases and J dropped 6 bases, with 17 bases sitting between them. DNA for the CDR3: TGTGCCAGCAGCTGGGTAGCGCGGGGCTCCGATACGCAGTATTTT. It encodes CASSWVARGSDTQYF.

The J gene is TRBJ2-4, the V gene TRBV12-2; the table calls TRBD2, which could not be checked here. TRBV12-2 is noted as a pseudogene. This CDR3 region has 16 residues. The CDR3 sequence: CASRSIWTGIKNIQYF. The DNA of the CDR3 is TGTGCAAGTCGCTCAATCTGGACGGGGATCAAAAACATTCAGTACTTC.

This clone was recorded at least ten times. The CDR3 nucleotides read TGCGCCAGCAGCTGGACAGGGGGCGAAGTTCGGTGGACCGGGGAGCTGTTTTTT. It is translated as CASSWTGGEVRWTGELFF. The chain employs TRBV5-1 and TRBJ2-2; 11 nucleotides line up with TRBD1. This CDR3 region has 18 residues. Per germline, CDR1 SGHRS and CDR2 YFSETQ. Germline trimming cut 3 bases from V and 5 bases from J; bases unmatched to any gene: 12.

This clone was observed a handful of times. The chain has TRBV4-3 and TRBJ2-6, with D perhaps TRBD2 (6 bases). Germline V gene sequence: CDR1 LGHNA, CDR2 YSLEER. This CDR3 is built from 17 residues. V was cut by 0 bases and J by 4 bases, with 13 bases left in between. The CDR3 spells CASSQEAGTYGANVLTF. The CDR3 region has the DNA TGCGCCAGCAGCCAAGAGGCAGGGACTTACGGGGCCAACGTCCTGACTTTC.

The chain couples TRBV11-2 to TRBJ2-3; 12 nucleotides agree with TRBD2. V shed 1 base and J 2 bases; nucleotides not matched to a gene: 4. Per the germline V gene, CDR1 is SGHAT and CDR2 is FQNNGV. This CDR3 is 17 amino acids long. CDR3 DNA: TGTGCCAGCAGCTTAGGAGGACTAGCGGGGTCCACAGATACGCAGTATTTT. Translation gives CASSLGGLAGSTDTQYF.

This chain connects TRBV25-1 to TRBJ1-5, with D unresolved. In germline, CDR1 is MGHDK, CDR2 SYGVNS. The CDR3 has 13 amino acids. Trimming cost V 6 bases and J 4 bases, with 10 bases left between them. The CDR3, as DNA: TGTGCCAGCAGCACCCGGGGTAATCAGCCCCAGCATTTT. It encodes CASSTRGNQPQHF.

The V call is TRBV15, the J call TRBJ2-6; D might be TRBD1 (5 bases). This CDR3 region has 15 residues. CDR1 LNHNV and CDR2 YYDKDF come from the germline V gene (reference sequence). V lost 2 bases to trimming and J lost 2 bases, with 7 bases between them. The DNA for the CDR3 is TGTGCCACCAGCAGACAGGGAACTGGGGCCAACGTCCTGACTTTC. This sequence encodes CATSRQGTGANVLTF.

This sequence joins TRBV29-1 and TRBJ1-2; D is uncertain. The CDR3 is 13 residues long. Germline V gives CDR1 SQVTM, CDR2 ANQGSEA. V was pared by 6 bases and J by 0 bases, with 11 bases between. CDR3 nucleotides: TGCAGCGTCAAAAGCGAAACTAACTATGGCTACACCTTC. This encodes CSVKSETNYGYTF.

The chain carries TRBV7-8 and TRBJ1-2, with no clear D. This CDR3 region has 14 residues. Germline V gives CDR1 SGHVS, CDR2 FQNEAQ. The V gene lost 2 bases and the J gene lost 0 bases, with 7 bases spanning the gap. The CDR3 DNA sequence: TGTGCCAGCAGCTTACAGGAGACTAACTATGGCTACACCTTC. Amino acid sequence: CASSLQETNYGYTF.

The chain links TRBV27 to TRBJ2-3; D ambiguous. With 3 bases removed from V and 5 bases from J, the gap between germline ends came to 9 bases. CDR1 is MNHEY, CDR2 SMNVEV, per germline (reference sequence). This CDR3 is built from 13 residues. The CDR3 DNA sequence: TGTGCCAGCAGTTTGGCAGCCAGAGATACGCAGTATTTT. Its translation: CASSLAARDTQYF.

This clone was observed a handful of times. The chain uses TRBV7-2 and TRBJ1-4; D not resolved. Germline V CDR1 and CDR2: SGHTA, FQGNSA. The CDR3 is made up of 14 amino acids. Trimming shortened V by 5 bases and J by 5 bases, and 12 bases separated the two germline ends. The CDR3 DNA is TGTGCCAGCAGCCCGATAGGACCCAATGAAAAACTGTTTTTT. Amino acids: CASSPIGPNEKLFF.

The rearrangement uses TRBV27 and TRBJ1-1; D unresolved. With 3 bases removed from V and 1 base from J, the gap between germline ends came to 6 bases. Germline loops: CDR1 MNHEY, CDR2 SMNVEV (reference sequence). The CDR3 spans 13 residues. Written as DNA, the CDR3 is TGTGCCAGCAGTTTTAAAGAGAACACTGAAGCTTTCTTT. Protein sequence: CASSFKENTEAFF.

The chain combines TRBV4-2 with TRBJ2-3; unclear D gene. V was clipped by 4 bases and J by 3 bases, with 11 bases between them. CDR3 size: 14 residues. From germline, CDR1 is LGHNA and CDR2 YNFKEQ. The CDR3 here is CASSRNGRTDTQYF. The CDR3 bases are TGTGCCAGCAGCCGTAATGGGCGTACAGATACGCAGTATTTT.

This chain links TRBV4-3 with TRBJ2-1, with 7 nucleotides matching TRBD2. With V trimmed by 1 base and J by 8 bases, 8 bases remained unmatched. The CDR3 loop spans 15 amino acids. Germline lookup yields CDR1 LGHNA and CDR2 YSLEER. This CDR3 is CASSQGKGRGDEQFF. DNA of the CDR3: TGCGCCAGCAGCCAAGGAAAAGGGAGGGGCGATGAGCAGTTCTTC.

A word on this clone: This CDR3 is also generated by other DNA sequences in the sample. This rearrangement joins TRBV29-1 to TRBJ2-7, with TRBD1 identical over 8 bases. Trimming took 6 bases from V and 6 from J; bases not matched to a gene: 7. Germline V gives CDR1 SQVTM, CDR2 ANQGSEA. This CDR3 is built from 12 residues. CDR3 in DNA: TGCAGCGTGGATCAGGGGGCAGGCGAGCAGTACTTC. Translating it yields CSVDQGAGEQYF.

This clone was seen a single time. The V call is TRBV30, the J call TRBJ2-7; either TRBD1 or TRBD2 may fit D (6 bases each). The germline V gene has CDR1 GTSNPN and CDR2 SVGIG (reference sequence). The V and J ends lost 2 bases and 9 bases respectively, with 20 bases between them. The CDR3 loop spans 14 amino acids. CDR3 nucleotides: TGTGCCTGGAGTCTCCTCGGGGGCGGACAAGGGCAGTACTTC. Its translation: CAWSLLGGGQGQYF.

V and J are TRBV6-1 and TRBJ1-1; D gene ambiguous. Trimming stripped 7 bases from V and 2 bases from J, with 11 bases between. CDR1 and CDR2 from the germline V gene are MNHNS and SASEGT. This CDR3 has 13 amino acids. CDR3 protein: CASTATTNTEAFF. As DNA, the CDR3 is TGTGCCAGCACAGCGACAACCAACACTGAAGCTTTCTTT.

The chain employs TRBV25-1 and TRBJ2-3, with no clear D. The CDR3 has 15 amino acids. Germline values: CDR1 MGHDK, CDR2 SYGVNS. The V and J ends lost 2 bases and 2 bases respectively, with 11 bases between them. This CDR3 is CASSENKGFTDTQYF. For the CDR3, the DNA is TGTGCCAGCAGTGAAAACAAAGGGTTCACAGATACGCAGTATTTT.

This clone was counted a single time. The J gene is TRBJ1-2, the V gene TRBV6-1, with D possibly TRBD1 on 5 matching bases. V lost 3 bases and J lost 5, with 13 bases in between. Germline V gene data show CDR1 as MNHNS and CDR2 as SASEGT. The CDR3 covers 14 residues. CDR3 loop: CASSDWGGNYGYTF. In DNA, the CDR3 is TGTGCCAGCAGTGATTGGGGCGGTAATTATGGCTACACCTTC.

The genes are TRBV11-2 and TRBJ2-5, with 7 bases aligning to TRBD2. CDR3 length: 16 amino acids. The germline V gene has CDR1 SGHAT and CDR2 FQNNGV. V gave up 5 bases and J gave up 2 bases; unmatched junction bases: 11. In DNA form, the CDR3 reads TGTGCCAGCAGCCCCCACGGCCCGGGACTACAAGAGACCCAGTACTTC. Translating gives CASSPHGPGLQETQYF.

In this sample, this clone turned up once. The chain recombines TRBV2 with TRBJ2-2; no definite D call. Germline V gene data show CDR1 as SNHLY and CDR2 as FYNNEI. V lost 6 bases, J lost 4 bases, and 12 bases lay in between. This CDR3 region has 14 residues. CDR3 sequence (DNA): TGTGCCAGCAGCGCCCGTGTGAGCACCGGGGAGCTGTTTTTT. Residues: CASSARVSTGELFF.

This clone was seen more than once but under ten times. The CDR3 loop reads CAWSWSRTGENEQFF. CDR3 nucleotide sequence: TGTGCCTGGAGTTGGAGCAGGACAGGGGAGAATGAGCAGTTCTTC. This chain links TRBV30 with TRBJ2-1; 9 nucleotides align to TRBD1. Germline trimming cut 2 bases from V and 7 bases from J; bases unmatched to any gene: 9. The germline CDR1 and CDR2 sequences are GTSNPN and SVGIG (reference sequence). This CDR3 contains 15 residues.

This clone was found once. This rearrangement joins TRBV11-2 to TRBJ2-7; 10 bases are a match to TRBD1. Per germline, CDR1 SGHAT and CDR2 FQNNGV. The trim removed 5 bases at V and 4 bases at J, leaving 5 bases unmatched. The CDR3 runs to 14 residues. The CDR3 region is CASSDRDRGYEQYF. The DNA of the CDR3 is TGTGCCAGCAGCGACCGGGACAGGGGATACGAGCAGTACTTC.

About this clone: The same CDR3 is also encoded by other DNA sequences in this sample. V gene TRBV29-1 combines with J gene TRBJ1-1; TRBD1 is a possible D gene (5 bases). Per germline, CDR1 SQVTM and CDR2 ANQGSEA. The V and J ends lost 7 bases and 1 base respectively, with 10 bases between them. This CDR3 is built from 12 residues. The CDR3 is CSADRPNTEAFF. CDR3 nucleotide sequence: TGCAGCGCCGACAGACCGAACACTGAAGCTTTCTTT.

This clone turned up a few times. Additional DNA sequences in this sample encode the identical CDR3. V usage is TRBV7-6 and J usage is TRBJ2-5, with D maybe TRBD2 (6 bases). V lost 5 bases and J 4 bases, leaving 17 bases between the germline ends. The CDR3 runs to 15 residues. Per germline, CDR1 SGHVS and CDR2 FNYEAQ. CDR3: CASSRDLGGRETQYF. The CDR3 DNA sequence: TGTGCCAGCAGCCGTGACTTGGGGGGTCGAGAGACCCAGTACTTC.

In its sample, this clone was seen once. The gene calls are TRBV29-1 and TRBJ1-2, with TRBD1 identical over 10 bases. The CDR3 totals 13 residues. With V trimmed by 6 bases and J by 3 bases, 4 bases remained unmatched. Germline V gene data show CDR1 as SQVTM and CDR2 as ANQGSEA. CDR3 in DNA: TGCAGCGTAGGACAGGGGGAATACTATGGCTACACCTTC. Translating it yields CSVGQGEYYGYTF.

As DNA, the CDR3 is TGCGCCAGCAGTGTCGGGTTGAACACTGAAGCTTTCTTT. It specifies CASSVGLNTEAFF. The gene calls are TRBV10-2 and TRBJ1-1; D ambiguous. The germline V gene has CDR1 WSHSY and CDR2 SAAADI. V was cut by 4 bases and J by 0 bases, with 6 bases left in between. This CDR3 has 13 residues.